These 19 T cell receptor beta chains originate from one sample sequenced in a study of blood T cell repertoires in COVID-19. Method: immunoSEQ multiplex PCR; TCRdb's copy keeps in-frame clones and lacks some. The repertoire holds some 320,000 clones, with almost 85% as singletons. The source material was peripheral blood. These receptors originate from a human donor in a cohort sampled during active COVID-19.

The chain has TRBV4-1 and TRBJ2-1, with 8 bases that match TRBD2. Germline CDR1 MGHRA, CDR2 YSYEKL. The V gene end was trimmed by 1 base and the J gene end by 5 bases; junction bases not matched to a gene: 7. The CDR3 contains 16 residues. The CDR3 loop is CASSQGAGGFNNEQFF. CDR3 DNA: TGCGCCAGCAGCCAAGGTGCGGGGGGCTTCAACAATGAGCAGTTCTTC.

This clone has just one count. The V gene is TRBV30, the J gene TRBJ1-5; D is unclear. The CDR3 covers 13 residues. The ends were cut back, 0 bases at V and 1 base at J, with 4 bases in the middle. In germline, CDR1 is GTSNPN, CDR2 SVGIG (reference sequence). CDR3 in DNA: TGTGCCTGGAGTGTACTCAGCAATCAGCCCCAGCATTTT. Protein sequence: CAWSVLSNQPQHF.

The chain is built from TRBV7-8 and TRBJ1-2; 8 positions match TRBD1. Germline V CDR1 and CDR2: SGHVS, FQNEAQ. V lost 6 bases, J lost 3 bases, and 15 bases stayed unmatched. The CDR3 has 17 residues. The CDR3 region is CASRLRPGQEAHYGYTF. In nucleotides, the CDR3 is TGTGCCAGCAGACTTAGACCGGGACAGGAGGCTCACTATGGCTACACCTTC.

The CDR3 loop reads CASSFSGTSGGKETQYF. The CDR3 region has the DNA TGTGCCAGCAGCTTCTCCGGGACTAGCGGGGGTAAAGAGACCCAGTACTTC. The rearrangement joins TRBV7-8 to TRBJ2-5; TRBD2 aligns across 14 bases. This CDR3 has 17 residues. With V trimmed by 3 bases and J by 3 bases, 6 bases remained unmatched. Germline V gene sequence: CDR1 SGHVS, CDR2 FQNEAQ.

The rearrangement joins TRBV18 to TRBJ1-1; TRBD1 agrees at 8 bases. CDR3 length: 15 amino acids. Germline CDR1 and CDR2: KGHSH and LQKENI. Unmatched junction bases numbered 12, after V lost 6 bases and J lost 6 bases. Written as DNA, the CDR3 is TGTGCCAGCTCCTCGGAGTACCAGGGGGCCTCTGAAGCTTTCTTT. Protein sequence: CASSSEYQGASEAFF.

The chain couples TRBV24-1 to TRBJ1-2; 9 bases agree with TRBD1. This CDR3 has 15 amino acids. With 5 bases clipped from V and 3 bases from J, the junction kept 6 bases outside the gene matches. Germline V gene lookup returns CDR1 KGHDR and CDR2 SFDVKD. The CDR3 loop is CATSAHRGPDYGYTF. The CDR3, as DNA: TGTGCCACCAGTGCCCACAGGGGGCCCGACTATGGCTACACCTTC.

The V call is TRBV27, the J call TRBJ1-2, with D possibly TRBD1 on 5 matching bases. The ends were cut back, 5 bases at V and 5 bases at J, with 18 bases in the middle. Germline V lookup: CDR1 MNHEY, CDR2 SMNVEV (reference sequence). This CDR3 is 15 amino acids long. The CDR3: CASSPQGGVPYGYTF. CDR3 bases: TGTGCCAGCAGTCCCCAAGGAGGGGTTCCTTATGGCTACACCTTC.

The chain uses TRBV6-5 and TRBJ1-2; D is uncertain. Per the germline V gene, CDR1 is MNHEY and CDR2 is SVGAGI. V was cut by 2 bases and J by 8 bases, with 9 bases left in between. The CDR3 loop spans 12 amino acids. The CDR3 nucleotides are TGTGCCAGCAGTTACGGAGCCCACGGCTACACCTTC. This codes for CASSYGAHGYTF.

This clone has just a few counts. This chain links TRBV24-1 with TRBJ2-7; D uncertain. V was clipped by 1 base and J by 3 bases, with 3 bases between them. CDR1 is KGHDR and CDR2 is SFDVKD in the germline V gene. The CDR3 contains 12 residues. This chain's CDR3 is CATSDFGYEQYF. The CDR3 DNA sequence: TGTGCCACCAGTGATTTCGGCTACGAGCAGTACTTC.

The gene calls are TRBV5-4 and TRBJ1-2; weak D call: TRBD1 (6 bases). Germline V gene data show CDR1 as SGHNT and CDR2 as YYREEE (reference sequence). The CDR3 spans 15 residues. Trimming took 4 bases from V and 6 from J, leaving 19 bases between them. The DNA of the CDR3 is TGTGCCAGCAGCCTGACACAGGGAGTCGCTAATGGCTACACCTTC. Its translation is CASSLTQGVANGYTF.

The chain recombines TRBV6-1 with TRBJ2-7; D unclear. In germline, CDR1 is MNHNS, CDR2 SASEGT. This CDR3 region has 15 residues. Trimming stripped 2 bases from V and 0 bases from J, with 11 bases between. Here the CDR3 reads CASSESRSSSYEQYF. DNA for the CDR3: TGTGCCAGCAGTGAATCGAGGTCGAGCTCCTACGAGCAGTACTTC.

The chain employs TRBV6-5 and TRBJ1-6, with TRBD1 identical over 9 bases. V lost 5 bases to trimming and J lost 10 bases; unmatched junction nucleotides: 6. This CDR3 comprises 14 residues. Germline V gives CDR1 MNHEY, CDR2 SVGAGI. CDR3 protein: CASSTDRGGSPLHF. DNA of the CDR3: TGTGCCAGCAGTACGGACAGGGGAGGGTCACCCCTCCACTTT.

A single count supports this clone. This sequence joins TRBV9 and TRBJ2-2, with D maybe TRBD2 (6 bases). Trimming removed 4 bases at V and 4 bases at J, with 14 bases between. The CDR3 consists of 15 residues. Per germline, CDR1 SGDLS and CDR2 YYNGEE. The CDR3 DNA reads TGTGCCAGCAGCACCTCGACTAGTCGCACCGGGGAGCTGTTTTTT. It is translated as CASSTSTSRTGELFF.

As for this clone: Other DNA sequences in the same sample also yield this CDR3. The chain recombines TRBV5-1 with TRBJ1-1; 9 nucleotides agree with TRBD1. The germline V gene has CDR1 SGHRS and CDR2 YFSETQ. V was pared by 3 bases and J by 4 bases, with 1 base of the junction left unmatched. The CDR3 consists of 13 residues. For the CDR3, the DNA is TGCGCCAGCAGCTCGGGACAGGGCACTGAAGCTTTCTTT. This codes for CASSSGQGTEAFF.

This clone was recorded many times. The chain employs TRBV7-9 and TRBJ1-6; D gene ambiguous. V was shortened by 8 bases and J by 13 bases, with 15 bases between the two germline ends. Germline V gene lookup returns CDR1 SEHNR and CDR2 FQNEAQ (reference sequence). This CDR3 contains 12 residues. For the CDR3, the DNA is TGTGCCAGCGGGGAGGGATTGGGGCCCCTCCACTTT. Its translation: CASGEGLGPLHF. Combining the CDR3 with reference TRBV7-9 and TRBJ1-6 gives the whole variable domain DTGVSQNPRHKITKRGQNVTFRCDPISEHNRLYWYRQTLGQGPEFLTYFQNEAQLEKSRLLSDRFSAERPKGSFSTLEIQRTEQGDSAMYLCASGEGLGPLHFGNGTRLTVT.

The V call is TRBV27, the J call TRBJ1-3; D call uncertain. Trimming stripped 4 bases from V and 0 bases from J, with 13 bases between. Looked up from germline, CDR1 is MNHEY and CDR2 is SMNVEV (reference sequence). The length of the CDR3 is 16 residues. DNA for the CDR3: TGTGCCAGCAGTTATCGCGGCGACTACTCTGGAAACACCATATATTTT. It encodes CASSYRGDYSGNTIYF.

The gene calls are TRBV24-1 and TRBJ1-5, with TRBD1 identical over 7 bases. This CDR3 comprises 14 residues. The germline gives CDR1 KGHDR, CDR2 SFDVKD. The trim removed 12 bases at V and 0 bases at J, leaving 7 bases unmatched. DNA of the CDR3: TGTGCCTCAGGGGGAGACTATAGCAATCAGCCCCAGCATTTT. This gives the protein CASGGDYSNQPQHF.

The chain is built from TRBV12-5 and TRBJ1-1; no definite D call. The V end lost 2 bases, the J end lost 1 base, and 8 bases lay between the germline ends. This CDR3 has 14 amino acids. Germline loops: CDR1 LGHNT, CDR2 FRNRAP. The CDR3 DNA follows: TGTGCTAGTGGTTTGTCTTCAGGGAACACTGAAGCTTTCTTT. It is translated as CASGLSSGNTEAFF.

This chain links TRBV19 with TRBJ2-1, with 14 bases aligning to TRBD2. Germline trimming cut 1 base from V and 7 bases from J; bases unmatched to any gene: 9. This CDR3 comprises 18 residues. Germline assignment: CDR1 LNHDA and CDR2 SQIVND (reference sequence). Here the CDR3 DNA reads TGTGCCAGTAGTATAGGACTAGCGGGGGGGCCTGGAAGGAATGAGCAGTTCTTC. It yields the protein CASSIGLAGGPGRNEQFF.